These T cell receptor beta chains were read from a single sample in a study of blood T cell repertoires in COVID-19. The method was immunoSEQ multiplex PCR; TCRdb's version includes in-frame clones alone and lacks a portion of them. The repertoire includes about 270,000 clones, approximately 90% of them detected once, and about 2% sits in the top ten. The material sequenced was PBMCs or T cells enriched from blood (not recorded which). All receptors come from a middle-aged woman with acute COVID-19. Each CDR3 is given with its conserved first and last residue. The order of the fields is CDR3 length, clone size, D gene, V gene, J gene, CDR3 protein, CDR3 DNA. The D gene is left open where the match is weak. Not all rows give a size; the values are once, few, many and, for expanded clones, a class.

cdr3_length: 14; clone_size: once; d_call: .; v_call: TRBV6-6; j_call: TRBJ2-7; cdr3_aa: CASSYSASSYEQYF; cdr3_nt: TGTGCCAGCAGTTACTCGGCCAGCTCCTACGAGCAGTACTTC
cdr3_length: 14; clone_size: .; d_call: TRBD2; v_call: TRBV19; j_call: TRBJ2-7; cdr3_aa: CASDPGGFKGEQYF; cdr3_nt: TGTGCCAGTGACCCGGGGGGTTTTAAGGGCGAGCAGTACTTC
cdr3_length: 16; clone_size: once; d_call: .; v_call: TRBV11-3; j_call: TRBJ2-6; cdr3_aa: CASSWAGRSGANVLTF; cdr3_nt: TGTGCCAGCAGCTGGGCGGGTAGATCTGGGGCCAACGTCCTGACTTTC
cdr3_length: 16; clone_size: .; d_call: TRBD1; v_call: TRBV5-1; j_call: TRBJ2-7; cdr3_aa: CASSPGGTGTPYEQYF; cdr3_nt: TGCGCCAGCAGCCCAGGAGGGACAGGGACGCCCTACGAGCAGTACTTC
cdr3_length: 14; clone_size: once; d_call: .; v_call: TRBV7-9; j_call: TRBJ1-1; cdr3_aa: CASSLGTLNTEAFF; cdr3_nt: TGTGCCAGCAGCTTAGGAACTTTGAACACTGAAGCTTTCTTT
cdr3_length: 15; clone_size: .; d_call: .; v_call: TRBV7-6; j_call: TRBJ2-6; cdr3_aa: CASSLSTSGANVLTF; cdr3_nt: TGTGCCAGCAGCCTTAGTACCTCTGGGGCCAACGTCCTGACTTTC
cdr3_length: 14; clone_size: .; d_call: .; v_call: TRBV15; j_call: TRBJ1-3; cdr3_aa: CATRLGGSGNTIYF; cdr3_nt: TGTGCCACCAGACTAGGTGGCTCTGGAAACACCATATATTTT
cdr3_length: 18; clone_size: .; d_call: TRBD2; v_call: TRBV24-1; j_call: TRBJ2-1; cdr3_aa: CATSGLAGVVTGGNEQFF; cdr3_nt: TGTGCCACCTCCGGACTAGCGGGAGTAGTAACGGGGGGCAATGAGCAGTTCTTC
cdr3_length: 14; clone_size: .; d_call: .; v_call: TRBV5-5; j_call: TRBJ1-3; cdr3_aa: CASSLGGAGNTIYF; cdr3_nt: TGTGCCAGCAGCTTGGGGGGAGCGGGAAACACCATATATTTT
cdr3_length: 15; clone_size: .; d_call: .; v_call: TRBV7-2; j_call: TRBJ1-1; cdr3_aa: CASSLAQGQTTEAFF; cdr3_nt: TGTGCCAGCAGCCTCGCCCAGGGACAAACCACTGAAGCTTTCTTT
cdr3_length: 15; clone_size: .; d_call: .; v_call: TRBV7-9; j_call: TRBJ2-2; cdr3_aa: CASSVWTGKDGELFF; cdr3_nt: TGTGCCAGCAGTGTTTGGACGGGAAAGGACGGGGAGCTGTTTTTT
cdr3_length: 13; clone_size: .; d_call: .; v_call: TRBV24-1; j_call: TRBJ2-1; cdr3_aa: CATGERVNKEQFF; cdr3_nt: TGTGCCACCGGGGAGCGGGTTAACAAGGAGCAGTTCTTC
cdr3_length: 16; clone_size: .; d_call: .; v_call: TRBV19; j_call: TRBJ1-5; cdr3_aa: CASSTQGQGSVQPQHF; cdr3_nt: TGTGCCAGTAGTACCCAGGGGCAGGGTAGCGTTCAGCCCCAGCATTTT
cdr3_length: 15; clone_size: .; d_call: TRBD1; v_call: TRBV7-6; j_call: TRBJ2-1; cdr3_aa: CASSLREQGDNEQFF; cdr3_nt: TGTGCCAGCAGCTTACGAGAGCAGGGGGACAATGAGCAGTTCTTC
cdr3_length: 16; clone_size: once; d_call: TRBD1; v_call: TRBV19; j_call: TRBJ1-4; cdr3_aa: CASSMPGTGGSEKLFF; cdr3_nt: TGTGCCAGTAGTATGCCCGGGACAGGGGGAAGTGAAAAACTGTTTTTT
cdr3_length: 15; clone_size: .; d_call: TRBD1; v_call: TRBV6-2/TRBV6-3; j_call: TRBJ2-3; cdr3_aa: CASSPGTGPADTQYF; cdr3_nt: TGTGCCAGCAGCCCCGGGACAGGCCCGGCGGATACGCAGTATTTT
cdr3_length: 13; clone_size: .; d_call: TRBD1; v_call: TRBV12-3/TRBV12-4; j_call: TRBJ1-5; cdr3_aa: CASTLGTVQPQHF; cdr3_nt: TGTGCCAGCACCCTAGGGACAGTCCAGCCCCAGCATTTT
cdr3_length: 14; clone_size: .; d_call: TRBD1; v_call: TRBV24-1; j_call: TRBJ2-1; cdr3_aa: CATSGTGGSHEQFF; cdr3_nt: TGTGCCACCTCGGGGACAGGGGGTTCCCATGAGCAGTTCTTC
cdr3_length: 15; clone_size: .; d_call: .; v_call: TRBV30; j_call: TRBJ1-1; cdr3_aa: CAWSLGLILNTEAFF; cdr3_nt: TGTGCCTGGAGCTTGGGACTCATCTTGAACACTGAAGCTTTCTTT
cdr3_length: 15; clone_size: .; d_call: TRBD1; v_call: TRBV19; j_call: TRBJ1-3; cdr3_aa: CASSTGTGDGNTIYF; cdr3_nt: TGTGCCAGTAGTACCGGGACAGGGGACGGAAACACCATATATTTT
cdr3_length: 18; clone_size: .; d_call: TRBD2; v_call: TRBV7-2; j_call: TRBJ2-7; cdr3_aa: CASRVGLADVRDSYEQYF; cdr3_nt: TGTGCCAGCAGGGTTGGACTAGCGGACGTTAGAGACTCCTACGAGCAGTACTTC
cdr3_length: 13; clone_size: .; d_call: TRBD1; v_call: TRBV12-3/TRBV12-4; j_call: TRBJ1-2; cdr3_aa: CASSSQGAYGYTF; cdr3_nt: TGTGCCAGCAGTTCACAGGGGGCGTATGGCTACACCTTC
cdr3_length: 16; clone_size: .; d_call: TRBD2; v_call: TRBV4-1; j_call: TRBJ2-7; cdr3_aa: CASSQEGLAGVGEQYF; cdr3_nt: TGCGCCAGCAGCCAAGAGGGACTAGCGGGAGTCGGTGAGCAGTACTTC
cdr3_length: 12; clone_size: .; d_call: .; v_call: TRBV24-1; j_call: TRBJ2-7; cdr3_aa: CATSDLGERQYF; cdr3_nt: TGTGCCACCAGTGATTTAGGAGAGAGGCAGTACTTC
cdr3_length: 13; clone_size: .; d_call: .; v_call: TRBV6-9; j_call: TRBJ2-1; cdr3_aa: CASSFRQALEQFF; cdr3_nt: TGTGCCAGCAGTTTTCGTCAGGCGCTGGAGCAGTTCTTC
cdr3_length: 12; clone_size: .; d_call: .; v_call: TRBV7-9; j_call: TRBJ1-2; cdr3_aa: CASSPIFGGYTF; cdr3_nt: TGTGCCAGCAGCCCCATTTTCGGGGGCTACACCTTC
cdr3_length: 18; clone_size: .; d_call: TRBD1; v_call: TRBV7-8; j_call: TRBJ1-5; cdr3_aa: CASSLFVQGVLSNQPQHF; cdr3_nt: TGTGCCAGCAGCTTATTTGTGCAGGGGGTGCTTAGCAATCAGCCCCAGCATTTT
cdr3_length: 14; clone_size: once; d_call: .; v_call: TRBV3-1/TRBV3-2; j_call: TRBJ2-3; cdr3_aa: CASRRRVPTDTQYF; cdr3_nt: TGTGCCAGCCGGCGGCGGGTTCCCACAGATACGCAGTATTTT
cdr3_length: 18; clone_size: once; d_call: TRBD1; v_call: TRBV9; j_call: TRBJ1-3; cdr3_aa: CASSEREEQGYSGNTIYF; cdr3_nt: TGTGCCAGCAGCGAAAGAGAGGAACAGGGGTACTCCGGAAACACCATATATTTT
cdr3_length: 14; clone_size: .; d_call: TRBD2; v_call: TRBV5-6; j_call: TRBJ2-3; cdr3_aa: CASSFGTSPDTQYF; cdr3_nt: TGTGCCAGCAGTTTCGGGACTAGCCCGGATACGCAGTATTTT
cdr3_length: 13; clone_size: .; d_call: .; v_call: TRBV11-2; j_call: TRBJ1-3; cdr3_aa: CASSRGLTYTIYF; cdr3_nt: TGTGCCAGCAGCCGGGGACTAACTTACACCATATATTTT